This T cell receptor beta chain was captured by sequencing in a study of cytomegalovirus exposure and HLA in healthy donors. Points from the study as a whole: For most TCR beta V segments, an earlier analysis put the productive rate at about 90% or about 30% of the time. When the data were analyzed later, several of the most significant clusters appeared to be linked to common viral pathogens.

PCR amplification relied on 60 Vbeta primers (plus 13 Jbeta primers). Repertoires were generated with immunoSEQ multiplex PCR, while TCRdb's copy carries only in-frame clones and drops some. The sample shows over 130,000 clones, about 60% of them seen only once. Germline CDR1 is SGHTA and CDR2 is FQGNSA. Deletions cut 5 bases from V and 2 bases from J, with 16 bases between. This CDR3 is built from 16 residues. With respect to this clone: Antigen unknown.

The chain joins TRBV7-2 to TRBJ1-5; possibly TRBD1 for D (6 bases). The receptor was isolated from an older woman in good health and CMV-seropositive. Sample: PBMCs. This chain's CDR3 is CASSPLGPGGNQPQHF. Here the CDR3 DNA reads TGTGCCAGCAGCCCTCTTGGTCCAGGGGGCAATCAGCCCCAGCATTTT. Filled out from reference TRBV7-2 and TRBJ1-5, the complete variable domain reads GAGVSQSPSNKVTEKGKDVELRCDPISGHTALYWYRQSLGQGLEFLIYFQGNSAPDKSGLPSDRFSAERTGGSVSTLTIQRTQQEDSAVYLCASSPLGPGGNQPQHFGDGTRLSIL.